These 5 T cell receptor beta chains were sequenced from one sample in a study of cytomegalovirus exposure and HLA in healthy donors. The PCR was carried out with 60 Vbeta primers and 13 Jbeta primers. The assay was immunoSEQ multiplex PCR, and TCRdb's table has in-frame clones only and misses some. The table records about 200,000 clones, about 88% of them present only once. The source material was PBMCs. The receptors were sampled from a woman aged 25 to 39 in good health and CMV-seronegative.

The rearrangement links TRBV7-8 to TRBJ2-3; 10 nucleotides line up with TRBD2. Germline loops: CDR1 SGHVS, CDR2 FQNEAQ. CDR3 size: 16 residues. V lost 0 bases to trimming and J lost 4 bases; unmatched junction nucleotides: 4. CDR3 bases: TGTGCCAGCAGCTTAGCGCCTAGCGGGGGATCAGATACGCAGTATTTT. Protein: CASSLAPSGGSDTQYF. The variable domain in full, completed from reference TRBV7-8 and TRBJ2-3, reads GAGVSQSPRYKVAKRGQDVALRCDPISGHVSLFWYQQALGQGPEFLTYFQNEAQLDKSGLPSDRFFAERPEGSVSTLKIQRTQQEDSAVYLCASSLAPSGGSDTQYFGPGTRLTVL.

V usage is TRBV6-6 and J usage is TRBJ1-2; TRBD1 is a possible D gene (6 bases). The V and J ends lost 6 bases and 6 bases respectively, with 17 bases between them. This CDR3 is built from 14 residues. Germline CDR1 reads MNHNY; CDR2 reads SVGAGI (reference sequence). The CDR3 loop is CASSPNRELDGYTF. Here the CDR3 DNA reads TGTGCCAGCAGCCCAAACAGGGAGTTAGATGGCTACACCTTC.

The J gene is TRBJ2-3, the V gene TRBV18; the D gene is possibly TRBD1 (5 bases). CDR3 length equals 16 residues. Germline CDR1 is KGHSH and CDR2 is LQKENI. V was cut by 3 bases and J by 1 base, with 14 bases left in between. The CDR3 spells CASSPSAGLGTDTQYF. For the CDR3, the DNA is TGTGCCAGCTCACCCTCGGCAGGGTTGGGCACAGATACGCAGTATTTT.

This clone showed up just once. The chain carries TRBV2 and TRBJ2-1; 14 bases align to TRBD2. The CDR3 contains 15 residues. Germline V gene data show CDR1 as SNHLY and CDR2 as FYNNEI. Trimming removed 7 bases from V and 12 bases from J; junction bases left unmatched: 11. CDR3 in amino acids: CASNPTSGRAHGQFF. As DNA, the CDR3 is TGTGCCAGCAACCCGACTAGCGGGAGGGCCCATGGGCAGTTCTTC.

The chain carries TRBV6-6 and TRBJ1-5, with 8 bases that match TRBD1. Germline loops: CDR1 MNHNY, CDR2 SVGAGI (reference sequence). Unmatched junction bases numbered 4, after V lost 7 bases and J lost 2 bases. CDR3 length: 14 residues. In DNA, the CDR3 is TGTGCCAGCAACGGACAGGGAGGCAATCAGCCCCAGCATTTT. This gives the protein CASNGQGGNQPQHF.